Sequencing of this TCR beta chain was carried out in a study of T cells after yellow fever vaccination (dated by TCRdb to about 2019). With respect to the entire study: The SMART-Seq v4 Ultra Low Input RNA kit was used to prepare libraries from fractions with low cell numbers. Bulk TCR alpha and beta repertoires were sequenced longitudinally to track T-cell clones before and after primary and booster YFV17D yellow fever vaccination. Two healthy male donors, one aged 18 to 29 and one aged 30 to 40 years, made up the cohort. Blood samples were taken at several timepoints before and after primary and secondary immunization, and bulk PBMC replicates and cell subsets were isolated. The paper's findings and limits, for the study overall: The secondary T-cell response was weaker than the primary response but faster, peaking on day 5 instead of day 15. After the booster, most clones that had expanded after primary vaccination were detected again (roughly 95% of CD4 and 88% of CD8), suggesting broad maintenance of memory. Computational filtering was required because FACS-sorted repertoires could contain abundant contaminating clonotypes from the bulk population. Because the study included only two donors, the extent to which the findings can be generalized is limited. A small share of clonotypes was detected in both CD4 and CD8 compartments, with the overlap likely arising from convergent recombination.

This clonotype was counted only a few times. Its antigen remains undetermined. It has no much larger one-base neighbor in the sample; base qualities were not kept. This specimen's treatment or condition label, per the study, means: live attenuated yellow fever vaccine strain. At each blood-draw timepoint, two biological replicates of bulk PBMCs were obtained. PBMCs were isolated from peripheral blood using a standard Ficoll-Paque protocol. RNA was extracted with TriZol from bulk PBMCs, CD4 and CD8 fractions, and dextramer-positive and dextramer-negative fractions. V is cut by 4 bases and J by 4 bases, and the space between the germline ends is 11 bases. The CDR3 spans 14 residues, from the cysteine through the phenylalanine. The retained sequence is limited to the CDR3, 42 bases, with the frame set at the first base. CDR1 and CDR2 are read off the germline V gene as ENHRY and SYGVKD. TCR cDNA was made using 5'RACE template switching, a step that added a universal primer site and unique molecular identifiers. cDNA synthesis was primed from both the TCR alpha and TCR beta constant segments. Library amplification involved two PCR steps, and the second step added sample barcodes and sequencing adapters. Sequencing of the libraries was done on either Illumina HiSeq 2500 (2x100 bp) or NovaSeq (2x150 bp). The source study handled its data this way. Reads were demultiplexed and collapsed into UMI consensus sequences with MIGEC, and V(D)J alignment was performed with MiXCR. Clonotypes responding to the vaccine were identified with edgeR on replicate PBMC samples, with the criteria of FDR below 0.01 and a log2 fold change above 5 up to day 15. CD4 or CD8 identity was assigned to each bulk clonotype according to whether the clonotype was present at higher abundance in the sequenced CD4 repertoire or the sequenced CD8 repertoire. TCRdb reprocessed the public reads (quality trimming at Q25 with fastp, clone calling with MiXCR) and kept in-frame beta chains. Rows are combined by CDR3 protein, so each entry shows the most common genes and DNA. The V and J calls, along with clone size, are taken from TCRdb and not from the paper's own processing. This sample holds about 360,000 distinct CDR3 sequences; 6.2% were observed only once. The ten most abundant clones make up 15% of the sample.

The chain is encoded by TRBV10-3 joined to TRBJ2-1; the D gene remains uncertain. The receptor was derived from a man between 25 and 39 years old who received the YFV17D yellow fever vaccine. Specimen: PBMCs, collected 5 days after the yellow fever booster vaccination. The CDR3 here reads CAISGLSLYNEQFF. The DNA is as follows: TGTGCCATCAGTGGCCTTTCTCTATACAATGAGCAGTTCTTC.